This T cell receptor (beta chain) was recorded in a study of T cell changes during pregnancy in multiple sclerosis. Here immunoSEQ multiplex PCR was the method, and the copy in TCRdb shows in-frame clones only, minus some. There are 29,000 or so clones in the sample; more than 80% occur only once, and about 0.76% lies in the top ten. The V and J ends lost 0 bases and 7 bases respectively, with 3 bases between them. The CDR3 totals 12 residues. CDR1 and CDR2 from the germline V gene are WSHSY and SAAADI. The source material was CD4+ T cells from peripheral blood mononuclear cells, sampled in the first trimester of pregnancy. This chain joins TRBV10-2 and TRBJ1-4, with D hard to call. The sequence derives from a female donor with multiple sclerosis, enrolled in a pregnancy study. CDR3 loop: CASSESREKLFF. CDR3 sequence (DNA): TGCGCCAGCAGTGAGTCGCGTGAAAAACTGTTTTTT.